This T cell receptor beta chain was found in a study of blood T cell repertoires in COVID-19. Across the whole study: The United States, Italy and Spain supplied acute and convalescent COVID-19 samples.

In the original analysis: Estimates of nucleated cell counts were drawn from the amplification of reference gene primers. Sequencing was performed with immunoSEQ multiplex PCR; in TCRdb, only in-frame clones are kept and a portion is missing. Clonal size and the V and J genes are those of that table, whereas D and trimming came from the DNA. The sample consists of roughly 100,000 clones, more than 80% of them appearing once. Followed longitudinally, the Seattle patients had been enrolled during active infection. Germline-derived CDR1 and CDR2 are MGHRA and YSYEKL. The ends were cut back, 7 bases at V and 0 bases at J, with 15 bases in the middle. The CDR3 loop spans 15 amino acids.

This chain joins TRBV4-1 and TRBJ1-1; perhaps TRBD1 as D (6 bases). Sequencing used peripheral blood. This sequence was found in a man older than 75 with COVID-19, enrolled during active disease. This CDR3 reads CASKPGEGVNTEAFF. The CDR3 bases are TGCGCCAGCAAGCCGGGGGAGGGGGTGAACACTGAAGCTTTCTTT.